The source of this T cell receptor (beta chain) is a study of blood T cell repertoires in COVID-19. Sequencing used immunoSEQ multiplex PCR; TCRdb keeps in-frame clones, though not all of them. The sample has 93,000 or so clones, about 89% seen once. From germline, CDR1 is LNHDA and CDR2 SQIVND (reference sequence). Trimming took off 4 bases at V and 5 bases at J, with 14 bases between the two ends. The CDR3 sequence is 14 residues long. This receptor was taken from a woman aged 55 to 70 with acute or convalescent COVID-19. The chain joins TRBV19 to TRBJ2-5, with D uncertain. Source material: peripheral blood. Here the CDR3 reads CASSTPEAAETQYF. The CDR3 DNA reads as TGTGCCAGTAGTACGCCCGAGGCAGCGGAGACCCAGTACTTC.